The following is a T cell receptor (beta chain) sequence with its context. V lost 2 bases to trimming and J lost 7 bases; unmatched junction nucleotides: 9. CDR1 and CDR2 (germline): LNHDA, SQIVND (reference sequence). This CDR3 spans 15 amino acids. These data originate in a study of T cells in Graves' hyperthyroidism and ophthalmopathy. RNA transcripts served as the template for amplifying TCR beta CDR3 regions. A first-round RT-PCR of the TCR CDR3 used the HTBI primer set. A single record per CDR3 protein comes from TCRdb applying MiXCR to the multiplex PCR reads. The data contain about 290,000 distinct CDR3 sequences, about a sixth of them singletons.

The TCR was taken from a woman aged 55-75 years with Graves' ophthalmopathy. The rearrangement uses TRBV19 and TRBJ2-3, with 7 bases that match TRBD2. Sequenced sample: blood. The CDR3 is CASSIPGLQRYTQYF. The CDR3 DNA reads TGTGCCAGTAGTATACCGGGACTACAAAGGTATACGCAGTATTTT.